The source of this TCR beta chain is a study of shared clonotypes between healthy human individuals. CD8 cells classed as naive were CD45RO-negative and positively selected for CCR7, excluding terminally differentiated effector memory CD45RA+ cells. The data were produced by immunoSEQ multiplex PCR, yet TCRdb's version contains in-frame clones alone and is incomplete. This table has around 1,900,000 clones, 93% appearing once. The sample taken for sequencing was naive CD8+ T cells from PBMCs. The source of this sequence is a man in his late teens or twenties in good health. Some clones in this sample may be carry-over from other donors' samples.

In DNA, the CDR3 is TGTGCCAGCAGTACCCGACAGGGGAGTCTCTATGGCTACACCTTC. It encodes CASSTRQGSLYGYTF. This chain uses TRBV27 with TRBJ1-2, with 8 nucleotides matching TRBD1. CDR3 size: 15 residues. V gave up 5 bases and J gave up 4 bases; unmatched junction bases: 9. Germline CDR1 MNHEY, CDR2 SMNVEV (reference sequence).